This T cell receptor (beta chain) was documented in a study of T cell responses to AZD1222 COVID-19 vaccine. Profiling relied on immunoSEQ multiplex PCR, and the TCRdb table lists in-frame clones only, not all of them. The sample carries about 100,000 clones, around 94% recorded once. The sequence came from an adult in good health. Here the sequenced sample was peripheral blood, taken on day 0 of AZD1222 vaccination.

The CDR3 nucleotides read TGTGCCAGCAGCTTTCGACAGGGACCCCAAGAGACCCAGTACTTC. This codes for CASSFRQGPQETQYF. The rearrangement uses TRBV13 and TRBJ2-5; 7 bases align to TRBD1. The CDR3 spans 15 residues. Germline V CDR1 and CDR2: PRHDT, FYEKMQ (reference sequence). The V gene end was trimmed by 3 bases and the J gene end by 1 base; junction bases not matched to a gene: 5. The full variable domain, rest sourced from reference TRBV13 and TRBJ2-5, is AAGVIQSPRHLIKEKRETATLKCYPIPRHDTVYWYQQGPGQDPQFLISFYEKMQSDKGSIPDRFSAQQFSDYHSELNMSSLELGDSALYFCASSFRQGPQETQYFGPGTRLLVL.